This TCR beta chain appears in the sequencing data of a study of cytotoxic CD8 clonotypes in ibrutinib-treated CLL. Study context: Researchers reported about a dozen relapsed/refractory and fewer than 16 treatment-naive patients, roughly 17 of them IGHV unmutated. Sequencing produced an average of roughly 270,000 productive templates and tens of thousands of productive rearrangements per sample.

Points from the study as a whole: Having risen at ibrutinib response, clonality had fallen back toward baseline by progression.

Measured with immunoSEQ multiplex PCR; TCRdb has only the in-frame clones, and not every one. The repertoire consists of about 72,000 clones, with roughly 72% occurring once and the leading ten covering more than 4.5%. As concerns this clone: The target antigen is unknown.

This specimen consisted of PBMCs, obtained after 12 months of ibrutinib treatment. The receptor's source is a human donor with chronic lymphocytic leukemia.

The CDR3 sequence: CASSTGLSTDTQYF. The CDR3 region has the DNA TGTGCCAGCAGTACGGGACTAAGCACAGATACGCAGTATTTT. The rearrangement links TRBV6-5 to TRBJ2-3, with 7 bases that match TRBD2. The CDR3 loop spans 14 amino acids. V was clipped by 5 bases and J by 0 bases; unmatched bases: 2. Germline V gene data show CDR1 as MNHEY and CDR2 as SVGAGI.